This T cell receptor beta chain was profiled in a study of OX40 agonist ivuxolimab in advanced cancers. This table comes from immunoSEQ multiplex PCR, and its TCRdb copy is limited to in-frame clones, with some not included. This sample has around 100,000 clones, with 90% to 95% found just once. The CDR3 sequence is 13 residues long. From germline, CDR1 is MNHEY and CDR2 SMNVEV (reference sequence). V was clipped by 6 bases and J by 5 bases, with 10 bases between them. The sample in question was CD4+ or CD8+ T cells sorted from blood, obtained in a trial of the OX40 agonist ivuxolimab. The receptor was isolated from an adult with an advanced solid tumor such as melanoma, head and neck, liver or kidney cancer. The chain combines TRBV27 with TRBJ2-2, with D possibly TRBD1 on 5 matching bases. This CDR3 reads CASSPQGTGELFF. The CDR3 DNA reads as TGTGCCAGCAGCCCTCAGGGTACCGGGGAGCTGTTTTTT.